These T cell receptor beta chains were read from a single sample in a study of sequential checkpoint blockade in melanoma. Sequencing used immunoSEQ multiplex PCR; TCRdb keeps in-frame clones, though not all of them. The table has some 17,000 clones, 69% seen once. Sequences were derived from CD8+ T cells sorted from blood (inferred from file names), sampled from a patient given nivolumab and ipilimumab in sequence. These TCRs come from a human donor with melanoma. Both conserved end residues are part of each CDR3. The order of the fields is D gene, clone size, V gene, J gene, CDR3 protein, CDR3 DNA. A D gene is named only where the DNA matches it firmly. Size values are once, few and many counts, or a class for expanded clones, and some rows have none.

>TRBD1|few|TRBV5-6|TRBJ2-3
CASSWDRRTDTQYF
TGTGCCAGCAGCTGGGACAGACGGACAGATACGCAGTATTTT
>.|.|TRBV28|TRBJ1-4
CASSFSPGIGSPNEKLFF
TGTGCCAGCAGTTTTAGCCCAGGGATAGGATCACCTAATGAAAAACTGTTTTTT
>.|.|TRBV5-4|TRBJ2-2
CASTYWNRGTGELFF
TGTGCCAGCACCTATTGGAATAGGGGGACCGGGGAGCTGTTTTTT
>TRBD2|.|TRBV5-1|TRBJ2-1
CASSLGHGRLAGYNEQFF
TGCGCCAGCAGCTTGGGGCATGGTAGGCTAGCGGGGTACAATGAGCAGTTCTTC
>.|.|TRBV27|TRBJ2-7
CASSLYQASEQYF
TGTGCCAGCAGTTTATACCAGGCGAGCGAGCAGTACTTC
>TRBD1|medium-sized|TRBV27|TRBJ2-7
CASSLGDSILYEQYF
TGTGCCAGCAGTTTAGGGGACAGCATTCTCTACGAGCAGTACTTC
>TRBD1|.|TRBV13|TRBJ1-4
CASSLLRDRGREEKLFF
TGTGCCAGCAGCTTACTGAGGGACAGGGGGCGGGAAGAAAAACTGTTTTTT
>TRBD1|.|TRBV6-9|TRBJ1-2
CASSTRTGRAAGYTF
TGTGCCAGCAGTACCAGGACAGGAAGGGCGGCTGGCTACACCTTC
>TRBD1|few|TRBV4-2|TRBJ2-1
CASSQADRDPYNEQFF
TGTGCCAGCAGCCAAGCGGACAGGGACCCATACAATGAGCAGTTCTTC
>TRBD1|.|TRBV19|TRBJ1-1
CASSITSTGEAFF
TGTGCCAGTAGTATAACTTCGACAGGGGAGGCTTTCTTT
>TRBD1|few|TRBV6-5|TRBJ1-2
CASSPGQDHGYTF
TGTGCCAGCAGCCCAGGACAGGACCATGGCTACACCTTC
>TRBD1|medium-sized|TRBV7-2|TRBJ1-1
CASSLVGGTGGTEAFF
TGTGCCAGCAGCTTAGTGGGGGGGACAGGCGGGACTGAAGCTTTCTTT
>TRBD2|.|TRBV4-1|TRBJ2-1
CASSLRLAGVNEQFF
TGCGCCAGCAGCCTCAGACTAGCGGGAGTGAATGAGCAGTTCTTC
>.|.|TRBV7-9|TRBJ1-1
CASSLRGGLQETEAFF
TGTGCCAGCAGTCTCCGCGGGGGGCTTCAGGAGACTGAAGCTTTCTTT
>.|once|TRBV7-6|TRBJ2-3
CASSLGPRSTDTQYF
TGTGCCAGCAGCTTAGGGCCCAGGAGCACAGATACGCAGTATTTT
>.|.|TRBV6-6|TRBJ2-7
CASSEGRGVGEQYF
TGTGCCAGCAGTGAGGGGAGGGGGGTAGGGGAGCAGTACTTC
>TRBD2|few|TRBV11-2|TRBJ2-3
CASSLVGPSGRRKDTQYF
TGTGCCAGCAGCTTAGTTGGCCCTAGCGGGAGGCGGAAAGATACGCAGTATTTT
>TRBD2|many|TRBV6-5|TRBJ2-7
CASSYGTSGYEQYF
TGTGCCAGCAGTTACGGGACTAGCGGGTACGAGCAGTACTTC
>.|.|TRBV5-4|TRBJ2-7
CASSWDSSTYEQYF
TGTGCCAGCAGCTGGGACTCCAGTACCTACGAGCAGTACTTC
>TRBD2|once|TRBV9|TRBJ2-1
CASSVGSGGAYEQFF
TGTGCCAGCAGCGTAGGTAGCGGGGGGGCTTATGAGCAGTTCTTC
>.|.|TRBV7-8|TRBJ2-7
CASSLDPGLRTEQYF
TGTGCCAGCAGCTTAGATCCGGGACTTCGTACGGAGCAGTACTTC
>.|.|TRBV7-3|TRBJ2-1
CASSLSGVRNEQFF
TGTGCCAGCAGCTTATCGGGAGTGCGGAATGAGCAGTTCTTC
>.|medium-sized|TRBV27|TRBJ1-5
CASSPYDPEVISNQPQHF
TGTGCCAGCAGTCCCTATGATCCGGAGGTAATAAGCAATCAGCCCCAGCATTTT
>.|.|TRBV9|TRBJ1-1
CASSFKRDTEAFF
TGTGCCAGCAGCTTCAAGAGGGACACTGAAGCTTTCTTT
>TRBD1|few|TRBV27|TRBJ2-7
CASSLPPAQGAYEQYF
TGTGCCAGCAGTTTACCCCCCGCGCAGGGGGCTTACGAGCAGTACTTC
>TRBD1|.|TRBV28|TRBJ1-1
CASSLYRDRRTEAFF
TGTGCCAGCAGTTTATACCGGGACAGGCGTACTGAAGCTTTCTTT
>TRBD2|.|TRBV5-4|TRBJ2-1
CASSLGLASNEQFF
TGTGCCAGCAGCTTAGGACTAGCGTCCAATGAGCAGTTCTTC
>.|.|TRBV6-6|TRBJ2-1
CASSLSGLDNEQFF
TGTGCCAGCAGTTTGAGCGGCCTCGACAATGAGCAGTTCTTC
>.|.|TRBV19|TRBJ1-1
CASTTPVNTEAFF
TGTGCCAGCACCACTCCGGTGAACACTGAAGCTTTCTTT
>TRBD1|medium-sized|TRBV9|TRBJ2-7
CASSVGQGYYEQYF
TGTGCCAGCAGCGTAGGACAGGGATACTACGAGCAGTACTTC